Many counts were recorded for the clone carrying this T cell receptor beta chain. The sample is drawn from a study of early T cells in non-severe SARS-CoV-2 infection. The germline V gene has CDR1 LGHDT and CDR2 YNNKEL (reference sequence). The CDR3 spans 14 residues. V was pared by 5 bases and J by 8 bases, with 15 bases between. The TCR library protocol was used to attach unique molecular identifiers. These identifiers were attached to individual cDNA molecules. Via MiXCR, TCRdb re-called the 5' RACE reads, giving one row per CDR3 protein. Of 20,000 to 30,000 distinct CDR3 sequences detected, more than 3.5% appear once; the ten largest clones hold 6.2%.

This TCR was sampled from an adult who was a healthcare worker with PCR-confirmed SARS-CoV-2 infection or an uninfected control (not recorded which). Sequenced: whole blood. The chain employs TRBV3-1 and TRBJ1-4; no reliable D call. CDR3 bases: TGTGCCAGCAGCTACGGGATTAAAGGGGAAAAACTGTTTTTT. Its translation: CASSYGIKGEKLFF. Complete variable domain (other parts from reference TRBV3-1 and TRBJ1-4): DTAVSQTPKYLVTQMGNDKSIKCEQNLGHDTMYWYKQDSKKFLKIMFSYNNKELIINETVPNRFSPKSPDKAHLNLHINSLELGDSAVYFCASSYGIKGEKLFFGSGTQLSVL.